These 11 T cell receptor beta chains originate from one sample sequenced in a study of pediatric ulcerative colitis. TCRdb's table, derived via immunoSEQ multiplex PCR, lists solely in-frame clones and lacks some. This table holds tens of thousands of clones, about 86% found once. Sequenced sample: blood. The source of these receptors is a boy between 5 and 17 years old with severe ulcerative colitis.

The sample holds a few counts of this clone. This sequence joins TRBV6-6 and TRBJ1-1; 7 nucleotides match TRBD1. The germline V gene encodes CDR1 MNHNY and CDR2 SVGAGI (reference sequence). Trimming at V came to 6 bases and at J to 4 bases, leaving 5 bases not matched to a gene. The CDR3 contains 13 residues. Here the CDR3 reads CASSTDRATEAFF. The CDR3 region has the DNA TGTGCCAGCAGCACCGACAGGGCCACTGAAGCTTTCTTT.

This clone was detected a few times. The V call is TRBV11-2, the J call TRBJ2-1, with a possible D match to TRBD2 (6 bases). CDR1 SGHAT and CDR2 FQNNGV come from the germline V gene. With 4 bases removed from V and 10 bases from J, the gap between germline ends came to 20 bases. The CDR3 runs 15 residues. The CDR3 spells CASSWLISGVGEQFF. CDR3 nucleotide sequence: TGTGCCAGCAGCTGGCTCATTTCGGGGGTGGGCGAGCAGTTCTTC. Full variable domain (missing parts from reference TRBV11-2 and TRBJ2-1): EAGVAQSPRYKIIEKRQSVAFWCNPISGHATLYWYQQILGQGPKLLIQFQNNGVVDDSQLPKDRFSAERLKGVDSTLKIQPAKLEDSAVYLCASSWLISGVGEQFFGPGTRLTVL.

The chain joins TRBV7-2 to TRBJ2-1, with unresolved D. CDR3 size: 12 residues. Trimming took off 7 bases at V and 9 bases at J, with 13 bases between the two ends. Germline CDR1 is SGHTA and CDR2 is FQGNSA. The DNA of the CDR3 is TGTGCCAGCAACACCCCGTACGTTGAGCAGTTCTTC. Translating gives CASNTPYVEQFF.

The genes are TRBV4-1 and TRBJ1-5; TRBD1 is a possible D gene (6 bases). The V gene's germline CDR1 is MGHRA and CDR2 YSYEKL. The CDR3 contains 15 residues. Between the trimmed V and J ends, which lost 6 bases and 5 bases, there was a span of 17 bases. CDR3 DNA sequence: TGCGCCAGCAGGCCCGGTTGGGACATTGATCAGCCCCAGCATTTT. Protein sequence: CASRPGWDIDQPQHF.

This chain uses TRBV5-4 with TRBJ2-5; D possibly corresponds to TRBD1 (6 bases). V lost 3 bases and J 6 bases, leaving 21 bases between the germline ends. The CDR3 runs 16 residues. Per the germline V gene, CDR1 is SGHNT and CDR2 is YYREEE (reference sequence). CDR3 sequence: CASSSIGQSGLKTQYF. CDR3 DNA: TGTGCCAGCAGCTCCATCGGACAGTCAGGTCTAAAGACCCAGTACTTC.

This sequence joins TRBV10-3 and TRBJ2-3; D is perhaps TRBD2 (5 bases). Germline loops: CDR1 ENHRY, CDR2 SYGVKD. The CDR3 is 14 residues long. Trimming removed 3 bases at V and 3 bases at J, with 10 bases between. The CDR3, as DNA: TGTGCCATCAGTGACTTCAGCGGAACAGATACGCAGTATTTT. Its protein is CAISDFSGTDTQYF.

The chain uses TRBV15 and TRBJ2-7, with D possibly TRBD2 on 6 matching bases. The CDR3 loop spans 13 amino acids. The germline V gene has CDR1 LNHNV and CDR2 YYDKDF (reference sequence). Trimming took off 2 bases at V and 2 bases at J, with 7 bases between the two ends. The CDR3, as DNA: TGTGCCACCAGCAGAAGCGGGCCCTACGAGCAGTACTTC. It codes for CATSRSGPYEQYF.

The V call is TRBV11-2, the J call TRBJ2-7; tentatively, D is TRBD2 (6 bases). Germline assignment: CDR1 SGHAT and CDR2 FQNNGV. Deletions cut 1 base from V and 0 bases from J, with 10 bases between. This CDR3 has 15 residues. The CDR3 loop reads CASSLGGLSSYEQYF. Here the CDR3 DNA reads TGTGCCAGCAGCTTAGGGGGACTCAGCTCCTACGAGCAGTACTTC.

The CDR3 DNA reads TGTGCCAGCAAAGCGGGGTCCTCCTACAATGAGCAGTTCTTC. As protein: CASKAGSSYNEQFF. The chain uses TRBV2 and TRBJ2-1, with 7 bases lining up with TRBD2. After removal of 7 bases from V and 0 bases from J, the junction contained 3 bases not matched to a gene. Germline V lookup: CDR1 SNHLY, CDR2 FYNNEI. The CDR3 loop spans 14 amino acids.

The chain uses TRBV6-1 and TRBJ2-7; no definite D call. There are 13 residues in the CDR3. The germline V and J ends were trimmed by 2 bases and 0 bases, with 5 bases remaining between them. Germline V gene data show CDR1 as MNHNS and CDR2 as SASEGT. The CDR3 spells CASSESPSYEQYF. The CDR3 region has the DNA TGTGCCAGCAGTGAATCACCCTCCTACGAGCAGTACTTC.

The chain links TRBV18 to TRBJ2-5; TRBD2 might be the D (5 bases). Germline CDR1 and CDR2: KGHSH and LQKENI. Trimming took 0 bases from V and 5 from J, leaving 10 bases between them. The CDR3 consists of 14 residues. CDR3 in DNA: TGTGCCAGCTCACCACCGGGGAGTCTGGAGACCCAGTACTTC. It specifies CASSPPGSLETQYF.